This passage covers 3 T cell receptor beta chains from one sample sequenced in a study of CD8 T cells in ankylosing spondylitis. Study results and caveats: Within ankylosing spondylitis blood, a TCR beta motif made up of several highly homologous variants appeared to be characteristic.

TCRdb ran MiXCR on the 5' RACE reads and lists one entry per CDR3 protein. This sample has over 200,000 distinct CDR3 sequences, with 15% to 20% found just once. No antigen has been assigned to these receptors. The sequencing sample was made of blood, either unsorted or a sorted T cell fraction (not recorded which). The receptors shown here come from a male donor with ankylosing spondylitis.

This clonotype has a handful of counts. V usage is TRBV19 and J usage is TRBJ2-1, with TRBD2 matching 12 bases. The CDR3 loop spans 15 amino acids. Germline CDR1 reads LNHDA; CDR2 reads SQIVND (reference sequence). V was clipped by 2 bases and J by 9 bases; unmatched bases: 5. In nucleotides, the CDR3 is TGTGCCAGTAGTATACTAGCGGGAGGGCCGGGTGAGCAGTTCTTC. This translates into CASSILAGGPGEQFF.

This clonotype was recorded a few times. CDR3 coding DNA: TGTGCCAGTAAAGTCACAGGGATCGGGGAGCTGTTTTTT. Translating it yields CASKVTGIGELFF. The chain has TRBV25-1 and TRBJ2-2; the D gene is possibly TRBD1 (6 bases). Germline V gene lookup returns CDR1 MGHDK and CDR2 SYGVNS. The CDR3 consists of 13 residues. Trimming pared 9 bases from V and 7 bases from J, leaving 15 bases between.

The CDR3 nucleotides are TGTGCCAGCAGCCCCGGGGAGGCTTACACAGATACGCAGTATTTT. The encoded protein is CASSPGEAYTDTQYF. The chain joins TRBV11-3 to TRBJ2-3; D is perhaps TRBD2 (6 bases). Germline loops: CDR1 SGHNT, CDR2 YENEEA. V was trimmed by 5 bases and J by 2 bases, leaving 14 bases between them. This CDR3 has 15 amino acids.